The 8 T cell receptor beta chains listed next were all sequenced from one sample in a study of vaccination and CD4 T cells after COVID-19. These receptors' antigens are unknown. Stated time point: late sampling 161 to 241 days after vaccination in a few convalescent patients. Treatment specified: approximately 9-day PBMC culture with coronavirus spike peptide pools or control peptides (ViraFEST assay). With the Oncomine TCR Beta short-read assay, DNA from cultured CD4+ T cells was sequenced. MiXCR, applied by TCRdb to the PCR reads, yields one record per CDR3 protein. The sample lists roughly 24,000 distinct CDR3 sequences, less than 35% occurring once. The specimen comprised CD4+ T cells from blood, cultured in vitro, sampled about 7 months after SARS-CoV-2 vaccination. These receptors originate from a human donor who had recovered from COVID-19.

V and J are TRBV7-2 and TRBJ1-2; 7 positions match TRBD1. Unmatched junction bases numbered 12, after V lost 6 bases and J lost 8 bases. This CDR3 is 14 amino acids long. The germline CDR1 and CDR2 sequences are SGHTA and FQGNSA. CDR3 sequence: CASSPRQGGYGYTF. For the CDR3, the DNA is TGTGCCAGCAGTCCAAGACAGGGAGGATACGGCTACACCTTC.

Of note for this clonotype: Its ends do not fully match the called genes, so a read error is possible. The chain's CDR3 is CNASTSGSRGYYNEQFF. The CDR3, as DNA: TGCAATGCTAGCACTAGCGGGAGCCGTGGGTACTACAATGAGCAGTTCTTC. J is TRBJ2-1 and V is TRBV20-1; TRBD2 matches 11 bases. The CDR3 length is 17 residues. Germline V gives CDR1 DFQATT, CDR2 SNEGSKA (reference sequence).

The V and J genes are TRBV7-6 and TRBJ2-3; a possible D gene is TRBD2 (6 bases). V was cut by 1 base and J by 5 bases, with 10 bases left in between. CDR3 length: 14 residues. Germline loops: CDR1 SGHVS, CDR2 FNYEAQ. The CDR3 DNA follows: TGTGCCAGCAGCTTAGAGGACTATGTAGATACGCAGTATTTT. As protein: CASSLEDYVDTQYF.

The chain carries TRBV2 and TRBJ2-6; D possibly corresponds to TRBD1 (5 bases). The V and J ends lost 0 bases and 12 bases respectively, with 12 bases between them. CDR3 length equals 14 residues. The germline CDR1 and CDR2 sequences are SNHLY and FYNNEI. For the CDR3, the DNA is TGTGCCAGCAGTGAAGCGTCCAGGGTAGCCGTCCTGACTTTC. This sequence encodes CASSEASRVAVLTF. Full variable domain (outside the CDR3, taken from reference TRBV2 and TRBJ2-6): EPEVTQTPSHQVTQMGQEVILRCVPISNHLYFYWYRQILGQKVEFLVSFYNNEISEKSEIFDDQFSVERPDGSNFTLKIRSTKLEDSAMYFCASSEASRVAVLTFGAGSRLTVL.

J is TRBJ2-5 and V is TRBV28; D is ambiguous. In germline, CDR1 is MDHEN, CDR2 SYDVKM. The CDR3 totals 12 residues. Trimming stripped 1 base from V and 3 bases from J, with 3 bases between. The chain's CDR3 is CASSLSKETQYF. The CDR3 DNA reads as TGTGCCAGCAGTTTATCAAAAGAGACCCAGTACTTC.

As regards this clonotype: The junction shows a germline mismatch at one end, possibly a read error. The chain employs TRBV6-1 and TRBJ2-7; 7 bases map to TRBD1. This CDR3 region has 13 residues. Germline V lookup: CDR1 MNHNS, CDR2 SASEGT. For the CDR3, the DNA is TGTGCCAGCAGCGAAGACAGGGCCTACGAGCAGTACTTC. Translating gives CASSEDRAYEQYF.

This clonotype was seen a few times. The genes are TRBV7-9 and TRBJ2-1, with D maybe TRBD2 (6 bases). CDR1 is SEHNR and CDR2 is FQNEAQ in the germline V gene (reference sequence). Trimming pared 1 base from V and 10 bases from J, leaving 8 bases between. The CDR3 is 12 amino acids. The CDR3 protein is CASSLVGGEQFF. The DNA of the CDR3 is TGTGCCAGCAGCTTAGTGGGAGGAGAGCAGTTCTTC.

This clonotype was detected a few times. The chain uses TRBV7-9 and TRBJ2-7; maybe TRBD2 (6 bases). The CDR3 runs 16 residues. Trimming stripped 3 bases from V and 3 bases from J, with 18 bases between. Germline CDR1 SEHNR, CDR2 FQNEAQ (reference sequence). CDR3 sequence (DNA): TGTGCCAGCAGCTTTGGATCGGAGGGAGTGGGCTACGAGCAGTACTTC. The encoded protein is CASSFGSEGVGYEQYF. The full variable domain, with the rest looked up from reference TRBV7-9 and TRBJ2-7, is DTGVSQNPRHKITKRGQNVTFRCDPISEHNRLYWYRQTLGQGPEFLTYFQNEAQLEKSRLLSDRFSAERPKGSFSTLEIQRTEQGDSAMYLCASSFGSEGVGYEQYFGPGTRLTVT.